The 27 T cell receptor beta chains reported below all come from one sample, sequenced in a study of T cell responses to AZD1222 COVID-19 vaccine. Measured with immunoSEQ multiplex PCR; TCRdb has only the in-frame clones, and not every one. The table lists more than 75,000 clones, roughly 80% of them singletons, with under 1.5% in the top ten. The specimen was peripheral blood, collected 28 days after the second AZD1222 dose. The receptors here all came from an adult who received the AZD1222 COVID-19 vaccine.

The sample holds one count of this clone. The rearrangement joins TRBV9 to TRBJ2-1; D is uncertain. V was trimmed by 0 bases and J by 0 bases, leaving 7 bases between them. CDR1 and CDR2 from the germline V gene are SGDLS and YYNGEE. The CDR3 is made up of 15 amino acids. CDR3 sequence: CASSVAEYSYNEQFF. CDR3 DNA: TGTGCCAGCAGCGTAGCGGAATACTCCTACAATGAGCAGTTCTTC.

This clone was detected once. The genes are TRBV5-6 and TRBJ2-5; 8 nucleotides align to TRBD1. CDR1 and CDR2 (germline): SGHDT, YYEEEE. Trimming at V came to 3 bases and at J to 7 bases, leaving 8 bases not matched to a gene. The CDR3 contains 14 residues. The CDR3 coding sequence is TGTGCCAGCAGCTCACCAGGGGGCGTAGGGACCCAGTACTTC. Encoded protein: CASSSPGGVGTQYF. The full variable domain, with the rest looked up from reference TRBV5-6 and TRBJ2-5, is DAGVTQSPTHLIKTRGQQVTLRCSPKSGHDTVSWYQQALGQGPQFIFQYYEEEERQRGNFPDRFSGHQFPNYSSELNVNALLLGDSALYLCASSSPGGVGTQYFGPGTRLLVL.

DNA of the CDR3: TGTGCCAGCAGTTTCGGGAACACTGAAGCTTTCTTT. It encodes CASSFGNTEAFF. This rearrangement joins TRBV28 to TRBJ1-1; no clear D. The germline V gene has CDR1 MDHEN and CDR2 SYDVKM. Trimming shortened V by 3 bases and J by 1 base, and 3 bases separated the two germline ends. The CDR3 has 12 amino acids.

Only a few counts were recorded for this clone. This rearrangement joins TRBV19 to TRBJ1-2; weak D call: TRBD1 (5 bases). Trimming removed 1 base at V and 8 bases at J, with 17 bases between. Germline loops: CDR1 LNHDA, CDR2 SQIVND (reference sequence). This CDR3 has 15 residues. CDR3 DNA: TGTGCCAGTAGTATAGGTCCCAGGGTTCAGCACGGCTACACCTTC. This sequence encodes CASSIGPRVQHGYTF.

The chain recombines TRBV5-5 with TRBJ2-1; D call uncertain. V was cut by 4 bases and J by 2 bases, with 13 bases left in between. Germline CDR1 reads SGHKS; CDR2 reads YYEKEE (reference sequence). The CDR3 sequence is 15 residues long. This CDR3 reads CASSPTPPAYNEQFF. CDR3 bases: TGTGCCAGCAGCCCAACACCGCCAGCCTACAATGAGCAGTTCTTC. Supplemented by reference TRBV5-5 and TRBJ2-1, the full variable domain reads DAGVTQSPTHLIKTRGQQVTLRCSPISGHKSVSWYQQVLGQGPQFIFQYYEKEERGRGNFPDRFSARQFPNYSSELNVNALLLGDSALYLCASSPTPPAYNEQFFGPGTRLTVL.

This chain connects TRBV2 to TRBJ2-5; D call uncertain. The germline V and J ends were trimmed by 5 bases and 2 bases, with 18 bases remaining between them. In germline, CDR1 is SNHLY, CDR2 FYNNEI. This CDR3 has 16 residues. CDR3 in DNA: TGTGCCAGCAGTATTCGCCCGAAGGGTGGTCAAGAGACCCAGTACTTC. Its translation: CASSIRPKGGQETQYF.

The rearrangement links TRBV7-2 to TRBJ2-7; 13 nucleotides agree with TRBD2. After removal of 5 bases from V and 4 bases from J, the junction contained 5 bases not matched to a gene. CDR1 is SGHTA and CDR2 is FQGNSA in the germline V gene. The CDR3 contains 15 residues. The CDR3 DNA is TGTGCCAGCAGCACCGGGACTAGCGGGATTTACGAGCAGTACTTC. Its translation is CASSTGTSGIYEQYF.

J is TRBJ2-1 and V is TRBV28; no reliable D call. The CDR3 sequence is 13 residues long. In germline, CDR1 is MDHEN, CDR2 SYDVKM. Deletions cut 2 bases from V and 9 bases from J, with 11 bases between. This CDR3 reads CASSLGRAREQFF. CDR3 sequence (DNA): TGTGCCAGCAGTTTAGGAAGGGCCCGTGAGCAGTTCTTC.

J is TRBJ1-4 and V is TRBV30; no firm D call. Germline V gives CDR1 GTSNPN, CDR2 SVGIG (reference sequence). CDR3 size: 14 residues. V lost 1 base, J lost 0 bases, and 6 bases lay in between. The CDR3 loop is CAWSGGTTNEKLFF. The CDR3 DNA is TGTGCCTGGAGTGGAGGGACAACTAATGAAAAACTGTTTTTT.

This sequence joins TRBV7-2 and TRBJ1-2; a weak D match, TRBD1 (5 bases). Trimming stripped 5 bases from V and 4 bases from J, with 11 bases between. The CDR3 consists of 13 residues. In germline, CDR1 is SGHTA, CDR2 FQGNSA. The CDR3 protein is CASSPGQVYGYTF. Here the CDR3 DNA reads TGTGCCAGCAGCCCAGGACAAGTCTATGGCTACACCTTC.

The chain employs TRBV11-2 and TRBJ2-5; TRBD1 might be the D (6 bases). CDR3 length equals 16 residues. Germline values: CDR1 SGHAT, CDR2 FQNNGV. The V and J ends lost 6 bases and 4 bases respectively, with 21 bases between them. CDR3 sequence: CASRLTGYSSGETQYF. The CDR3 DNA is TGTGCCAGCAGGCTAACAGGGTATTCGTCGGGAGAGACCCAGTACTTC.

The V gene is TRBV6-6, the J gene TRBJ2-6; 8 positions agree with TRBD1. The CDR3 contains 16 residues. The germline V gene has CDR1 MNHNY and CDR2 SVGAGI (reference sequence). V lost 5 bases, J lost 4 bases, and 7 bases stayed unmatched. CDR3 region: CASSRDRGRGANVLTF. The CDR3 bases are TGTGCCAGCAGTCGAGACAGGGGTCGGGGGGCCAACGTCCTGACTTTC.

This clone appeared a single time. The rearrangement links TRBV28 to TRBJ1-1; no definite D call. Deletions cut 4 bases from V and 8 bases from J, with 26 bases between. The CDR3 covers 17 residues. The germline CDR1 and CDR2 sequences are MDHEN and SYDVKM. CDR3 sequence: CASSSLSMAPDGAEAFF. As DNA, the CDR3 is TGTGCCAGCAGTTCCCTATCAATGGCCCCCGACGGTGCCGAAGCTTTCTTT.

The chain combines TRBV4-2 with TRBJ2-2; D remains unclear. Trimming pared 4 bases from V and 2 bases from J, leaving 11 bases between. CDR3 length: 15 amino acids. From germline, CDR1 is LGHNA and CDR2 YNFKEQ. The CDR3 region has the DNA TGTGCCAGCAGCCCCGGCCCCGGAAACACCGGGGAGCTGTTTTTT. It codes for CASSPGPGNTGELFF.

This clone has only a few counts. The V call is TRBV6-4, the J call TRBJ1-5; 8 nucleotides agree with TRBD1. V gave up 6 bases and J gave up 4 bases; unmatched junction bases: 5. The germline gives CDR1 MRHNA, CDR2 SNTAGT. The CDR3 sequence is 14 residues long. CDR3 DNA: TGTGCCAGCAGCTCCACAGGGGGGAATCAGCCCCAGCATTTT. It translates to CASSSTGGNQPQHF.

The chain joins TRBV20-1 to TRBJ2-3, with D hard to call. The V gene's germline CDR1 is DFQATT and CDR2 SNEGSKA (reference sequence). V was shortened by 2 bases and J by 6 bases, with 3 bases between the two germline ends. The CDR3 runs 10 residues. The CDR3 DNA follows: TGCAGTGCTAGAACTGATACGCAGTATTTT. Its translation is CSARTDTQYF.

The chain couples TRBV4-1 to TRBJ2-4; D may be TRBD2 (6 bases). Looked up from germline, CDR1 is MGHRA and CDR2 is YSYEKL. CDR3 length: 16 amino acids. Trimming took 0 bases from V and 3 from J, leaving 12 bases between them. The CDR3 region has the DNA TGCGCCAGCAGCCAAGATGGGGGAGGAGGCAAAAACATTCAGTACTTC. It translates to CASSQDGGGGKNIQYF.

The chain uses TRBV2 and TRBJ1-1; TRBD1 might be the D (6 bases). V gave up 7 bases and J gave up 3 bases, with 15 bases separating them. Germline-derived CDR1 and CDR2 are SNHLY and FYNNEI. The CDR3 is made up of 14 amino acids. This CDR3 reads CASNRQVGYTEAFF. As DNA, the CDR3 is TGTGCCAGCAACCGACAGGTGGGGTACACTGAAGCTTTCTTT.

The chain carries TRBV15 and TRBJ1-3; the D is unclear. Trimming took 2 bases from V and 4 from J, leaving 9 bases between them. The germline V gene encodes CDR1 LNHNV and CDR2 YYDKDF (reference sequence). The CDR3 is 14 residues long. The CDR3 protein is CATSRQLSGNTIYF. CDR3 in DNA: TGTGCCACCAGCAGACAGCTCTCCGGAAACACCATATATTTT.

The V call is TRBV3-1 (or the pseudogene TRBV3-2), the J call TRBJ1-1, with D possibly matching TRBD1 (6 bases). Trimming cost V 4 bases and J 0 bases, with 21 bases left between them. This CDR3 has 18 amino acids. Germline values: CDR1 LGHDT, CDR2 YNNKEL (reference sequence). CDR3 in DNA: TGTGCCAGCAGCCCTTGGGACACTCCAGGGGCCATGAACACTGAAGCTTTCTTT. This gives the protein CASSPWDTPGAMNTEAFF.

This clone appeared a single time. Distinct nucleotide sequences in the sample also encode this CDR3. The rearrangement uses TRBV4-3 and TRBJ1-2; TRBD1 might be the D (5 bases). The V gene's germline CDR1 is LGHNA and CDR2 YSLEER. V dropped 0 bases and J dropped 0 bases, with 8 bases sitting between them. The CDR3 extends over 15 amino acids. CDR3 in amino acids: CASSQDAGPNYGYTF. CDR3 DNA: TGCGCCAGCAGCCAAGATGCGGGGCCTAACTATGGCTACACCTTC.

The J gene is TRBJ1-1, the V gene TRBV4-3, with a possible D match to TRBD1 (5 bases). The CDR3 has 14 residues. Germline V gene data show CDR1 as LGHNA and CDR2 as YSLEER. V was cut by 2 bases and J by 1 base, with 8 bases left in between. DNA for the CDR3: TGCGCCAGCAGCCAACAGGGCTGGAACACTGAAGCTTTCTTT. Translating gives CASSQQGWNTEAFF.

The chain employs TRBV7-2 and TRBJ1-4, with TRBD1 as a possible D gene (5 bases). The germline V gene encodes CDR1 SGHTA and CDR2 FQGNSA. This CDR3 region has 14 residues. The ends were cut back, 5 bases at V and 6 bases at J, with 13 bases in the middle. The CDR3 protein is CASSPTGTDEKLFF. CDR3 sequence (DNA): TGTGCCAGCAGCCCGACGGGGACGGATGAAAAACTGTTTTTT.

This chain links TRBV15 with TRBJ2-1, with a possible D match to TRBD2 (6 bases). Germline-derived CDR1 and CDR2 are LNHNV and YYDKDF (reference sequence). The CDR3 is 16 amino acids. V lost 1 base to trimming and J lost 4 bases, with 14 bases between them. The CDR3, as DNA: TGTGCCACCAGCAGAGGGGCCAAGCGGGTTTACAATGAGCAGTTCTTC. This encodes CATSRGAKRVYNEQFF.

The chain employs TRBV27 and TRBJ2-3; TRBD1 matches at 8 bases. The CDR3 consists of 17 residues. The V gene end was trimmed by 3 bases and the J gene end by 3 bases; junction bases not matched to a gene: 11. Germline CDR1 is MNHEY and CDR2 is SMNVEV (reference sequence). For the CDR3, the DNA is TGTGCCAGCAGTTTCAAGGGGGGCAGGGGGCGGACAGATACGCAGTATTTT. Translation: CASSFKGGRGRTDTQYF.

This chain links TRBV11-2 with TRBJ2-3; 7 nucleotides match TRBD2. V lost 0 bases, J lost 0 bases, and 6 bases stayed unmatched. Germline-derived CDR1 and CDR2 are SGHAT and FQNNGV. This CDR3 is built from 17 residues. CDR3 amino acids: CASSLERAGRSTDTQYF. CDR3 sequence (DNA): TGTGCCAGCAGCTTAGAGCGAGCGGGGAGGAGCACAGATACGCAGTATTTT.

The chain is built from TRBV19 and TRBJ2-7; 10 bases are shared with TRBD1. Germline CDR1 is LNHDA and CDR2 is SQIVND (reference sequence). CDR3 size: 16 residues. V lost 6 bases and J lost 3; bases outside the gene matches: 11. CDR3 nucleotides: TGTGCCAGTAGGAGCCCCGGACAGGGGGGATACTACGAGCAGTACTTC. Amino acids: CASRSPGQGGYYEQYF.